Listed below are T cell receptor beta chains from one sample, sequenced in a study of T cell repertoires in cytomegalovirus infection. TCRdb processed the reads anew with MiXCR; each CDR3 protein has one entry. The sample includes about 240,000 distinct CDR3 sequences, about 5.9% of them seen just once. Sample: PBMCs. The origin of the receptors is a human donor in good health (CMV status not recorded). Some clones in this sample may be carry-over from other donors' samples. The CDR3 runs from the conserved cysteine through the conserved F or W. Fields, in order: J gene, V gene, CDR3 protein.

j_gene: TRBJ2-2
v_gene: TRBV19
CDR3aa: CASIEGEAGELFF

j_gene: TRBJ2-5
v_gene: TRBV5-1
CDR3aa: CASSPGASEETQYF

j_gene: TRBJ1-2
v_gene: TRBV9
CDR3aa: CASSSVGGSYGYTF

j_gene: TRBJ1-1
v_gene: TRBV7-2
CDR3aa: CASSSDPGGTEAFF

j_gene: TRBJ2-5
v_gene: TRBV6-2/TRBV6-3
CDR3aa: CASSSRIGETQYF

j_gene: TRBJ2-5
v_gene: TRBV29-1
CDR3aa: CSVEVGETQYF

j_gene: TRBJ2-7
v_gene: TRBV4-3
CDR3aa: CASSQDEGSFYEQYF

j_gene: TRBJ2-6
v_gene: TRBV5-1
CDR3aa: CASSHDSGANVLTF

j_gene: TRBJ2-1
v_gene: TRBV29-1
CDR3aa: CSVDIRFNEQFF

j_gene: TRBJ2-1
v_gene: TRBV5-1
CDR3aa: CASSFGLNGDNEQFF

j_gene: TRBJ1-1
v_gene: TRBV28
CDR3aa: CASVNRGSIFGAFF

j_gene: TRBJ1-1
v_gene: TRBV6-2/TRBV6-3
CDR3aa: CASSSWVNTEAFF

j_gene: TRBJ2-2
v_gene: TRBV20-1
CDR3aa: CSARDRVAGELFF

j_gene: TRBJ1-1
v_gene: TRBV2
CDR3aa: CASSPSQGEVSRTEAFF

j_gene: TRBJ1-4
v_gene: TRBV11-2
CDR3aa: CASSDWDRGLQKLFF

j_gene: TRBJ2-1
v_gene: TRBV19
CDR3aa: CASSMTSYDNEQFF